Listed below are T cell receptor beta chains from one sample, sequenced in a study of blood T cell repertoires in COVID-19. Sequencing used immunoSEQ multiplex PCR; TCRdb keeps in-frame clones, though not all of them. The sample lists a few hundred thousand clones, about 89% occurring once. The sample comprised PBMCs or T cells enriched from blood (not recorded which). The receptors originated from a man aged 35 to 55 in a cohort exposed to, infected with or recovered from COVID-19 (not recorded which). Both conserved end residues are part of each CDR3. A D gene is named only where the DNA matches it firmly.

J gene,V gene,D gene,CDR3 protein
TRBJ1-1,TRBV27,.,CASRQGAPATEAFF
TRBJ1-6,TRBV24-1,.,CATSDLDRPRGPLHF
TRBJ1-3,TRBV5-1,.,CASSLDTSGNTIYF
TRBJ2-1,TRBV11-2,.,CASSFQRYNEQFF
TRBJ1-6,TRBV6-1,TRBD1,CASRPGQGISSPLHF
TRBJ2-1,TRBV6-2/TRBV6-3,.,CASSDHRGLTYNEQFF
TRBJ2-2,TRBV6-5,.,CASVGYVGGELFF
TRBJ1-5,TRBV11-2,.,CASSLEGAGSNQPQHF
TRBJ1-4,TRBV7-2,TRBD1,CASSPGGTGAEKLFF
TRBJ2-1,TRBV12-5,TRBD2,CASGSQLAGGGVEQFF
TRBJ1-5,TRBV19,.,CASSGRRGPNQPQHF
TRBJ2-2,TRBV7-2,.,CASSLYTGELFF
TRBJ2-7,TRBV19,.,CASSMGQEPYEQYF
TRBJ1-2,TRBV7-2,TRBD1,CASSFDRDYGYTF
TRBJ2-4,TRBV4-2,.,CASSQDASGKNIQYF
TRBJ2-5,TRBV11-2,.,CASSLGGSLRGETQYF